The 4 T cell receptor beta chains presented below share a single source sample, sequenced in a study of beta chain features in type 1 diabetes. General study findings and limits: All four CD4+ subsets of Type 1 diabetes patients contained TCRB CDR3s that were moderately but significantly shorter.

Their target antigens are unknown. Reverse transcription of all isolated RNA meant that expressed TCRB transcripts were sequenced. Generated by immunoSEQ multiplex PCR, the TCRdb table keeps only in-frame clones and is missing some. Among over 600,000 clones, around 12% were seen once, and the ten largest hold roughly 0.11%. What was sequenced was naive CD4+ T cells from blood. These receptors originate from a man aged 30 to 39 with type 1 diabetes.

This clone was observed a handful of times. This same CDR3 is encoded by further DNA sequences in the sample. The J gene is TRBJ1-1, the V gene TRBV25-1; D unclear. V lost 5 bases, J lost 1 base, and 8 bases lay in between. This CDR3 has 13 residues. The germline CDR1 and CDR2 sequences are MGHDK and SYGVNS. DNA for the CDR3: TGTGCCAGCAGTCCGAGGGAGAACACTGAAGCTTTCTTT. Its protein is CASSPRENTEAFF.

The CDR3 region is CASTLVGTRGYTF. The CDR3 DNA follows: TGTGCCAGCACCCTTGTCGGTACAAGGGGCTACACCTTC. V usage is TRBV5-6 and J usage is TRBJ1-2; D remains unclear. Trimming left V 6 bases short and J 8 bases short, with 17 bases between. CDR1 and CDR2 from the germline V gene are SGHDT and YYEEEE. The CDR3 has 13 amino acids.

The chain combines TRBV6-5 with TRBJ1-3, with unresolved D. The CDR3 totals 14 residues. Germline CDR1 is MNHEY and CDR2 is SVGAGI. Trimming took 9 bases from V and 0 from J, leaving 12 bases between them. The DNA of the CDR3 is TGTGCCAGTGGACGGAAGTCCTCTGGAAACACCATATATTTT. Protein sequence: CASGRKSSGNTIYF.

J is TRBJ2-5 and V is TRBV15; no clear D. This CDR3 region has 12 residues. Trimming shortened V by 3 bases and J by 4 bases, and 6 bases separated the two germline ends. CDR1 is LNHNV and CDR2 is YYDKDF in the germline V gene (reference sequence). The CDR3 DNA sequence: TGTGCCACCAGCAGGTCGGGAGAGACCCAGTACTTC. It is translated as CATSRSGETQYF. Variable domain in full (rest from reference TRBV15 and TRBJ2-5): DAMVIQNPRYQVTQFGKPVTLSCSQTLNHNVMYWYQQKSSQAPKLLFHYYDKDFNNEADTPDNFQSRRPNTSFCFLDIRSPGLGDTAMYLCATSRSGETQYFGPGTRLLVL.